One sample yielded the 11 T cell receptor beta chains listed below, sequenced in a study of blood T cell repertoires in COVID-19. Clones were read by immunoSEQ multiplex PCR, and TCRdb kept only the in-frame ones, dropping some. The sample includes roughly 100,000 clones, more than 75% of them seen just once. The sample consisted of peripheral blood. The origin of the receptors is a human donor in a cohort sampled during active COVID-19.

The chain is built from TRBV27 and TRBJ2-6; 7 nucleotides agree with TRBD1. The CDR3 runs to 16 residues. The trim removed 1 base at V and 2 bases at J, leaving 2 bases unmatched. The germline V gene has CDR1 MNHEY and CDR2 SMNVEV (reference sequence). The CDR3, as DNA: TGTGCCAGCAGTTTATTCACAGGGGCTGGGGCCAACGTCCTGACTTTC. Translated: CASSLFTGAGANVLTF.

J is TRBJ1-5 and V is TRBV9; D possibly corresponds to TRBD1 (6 bases). This CDR3 comprises 14 residues. Per germline, CDR1 SGDLS and CDR2 YYNGEE. Trimming shortened V by 6 bases and J by 5 bases, and 15 bases separated the two germline ends. The CDR3 reads CASNQRGTDQPQHF. CDR3 DNA sequence: TGTGCCAGCAATCAAAGGGGGACCGATCAGCCCCAGCATTTT.

The chain recombines TRBV24-1 with TRBJ2-5; 8 positions match TRBD1. The CDR3 extends over 13 amino acids. J was trimmed by 7 bases and V by 9 bases; bases with no gene match: 9. Germline CDR1 KGHDR, CDR2 SFDVKD. The CDR3 coding sequence is TGTGCCACCGGTCCCGGACAGGGTGGGACCCAGTACTTC. Amino acids: CATGPGQGGTQYF.

The rearrangement joins TRBV3-1 (or the pseudogene TRBV3-2) to TRBJ2-7; maybe TRBD1 (5 bases). CDR3 length equals 14 residues. Trimming left V 0 bases short and J 2 bases short, with 8 bases between. CDR1 is LGHDT, CDR2 YNNKEL, per germline (reference sequence). Written as DNA, the CDR3 is TGTGCCAGCAGCCAAGAAAAGGGGCCCTACGAGCAGTACTTC. Protein sequence: CASSQEKGPYEQYF.

The rearrangement uses TRBV5-4 and TRBJ2-3; D not resolved. With 10 bases removed from V and 2 bases from J, the gap between germline ends came to 14 bases. In germline, CDR1 is SGHNT, CDR2 YYREEE (reference sequence). The CDR3 is 13 amino acids. The DNA of the CDR3 is TGTGCCGCGGCGAGGTCAATCACAGATACGCAGTATTTT. This gives the protein CAAARSITDTQYF.

The V and J genes are TRBV18 and TRBJ1-3, with D perhaps matching TRBD1 (6 bases). This CDR3 has 16 residues. Germline V gives CDR1 KGHSH, CDR2 LQKENI. V lost 3 bases to trimming and J lost 2 bases, with 14 bases between them. The CDR3 DNA reads as TGTGCCAGCTCACCGCGCGGGGGCGCGACTGGAAACACCATATATTTT. It specifies CASSPRGGATGNTIYF. Full variable domain (remainder filled in from reference TRBV18 and TRBJ1-3): NAGVMQNPRHLVRRRGQEARLRCSPMKGHSHVYWYRQLPEEGLKFMVYLQKENIIDESGMPKERFSAEFPKEGPSILRIQQVVRGDSAAYFCASSPRGGATGNTIYFGEGSWLTVV.

The V gene is TRBV11-2, the J gene TRBJ2-3; TRBD1 agrees at 7 bases. The CDR3 covers 14 residues. Losses at the gene ends were 5 bases for V and 1 base for J; bases not matched to a gene: 3. Germline V lookup: CDR1 SGHAT, CDR2 FQNNGV. Here the CDR3 DNA reads TGTGCCAGCAGCCAAGGGGGCGGCACAGATACGCAGTATTTT. This sequence encodes CASSQGGGTDTQYF.

This clone was picked up one time. The J gene is TRBJ1-2, the V gene TRBV11-2; 8 nucleotides align to TRBD1. Germline values: CDR1 SGHAT, CDR2 FQNNGV. CDR3 size: 13 residues. V was clipped by 3 bases and J by 6 bases; unmatched bases: 3. Here the CDR3 reads CASSFGQGNGYTF. In DNA form, the CDR3 reads TGTGCCAGCAGCTTCGGACAGGGAAATGGCTACACCTTC. The full variable domain, completed using reference TRBV11-2 and TRBJ1-2, is EAGVAQSPRYKIIEKRQSVAFWCNPISGHATLYWYQQILGQGPKLLIQFQNNGVVDDSQLPKDRFSAERLKGVDSTLKIQPAKLEDSAVYLCASSFGQGNGYTFGSGTRLTVV.

The chain couples TRBV9 to TRBJ2-3; 7 nucleotides line up with TRBD2. Trimming removed 3 bases from V and 2 bases from J; junction bases left unmatched: 3. The CDR3 has 14 residues. Germline V gives CDR1 SGDLS, CDR2 YYNGEE. The CDR3 DNA follows: TGTGCCAGCAGCGGGAGCGGGGCCACAGATACGCAGTATTTT. It yields the protein CASSGSGATDTQYF.

J is TRBJ2-3 and V is TRBV7-2; no definite D call. The CDR3 is made up of 12 amino acids. Germline V gene data show CDR1 as SGHTA and CDR2 as FQGNSA. The V end lost 3 bases, the J end lost 6 bases, and 7 bases lay between the germline ends. In DNA, the CDR3 is TGTGCCAGCAGCTTTAGTACTGATACGCAGTATTTT. Amino acid sequence: CASSFSTDTQYF.

The chain employs TRBV28 and TRBJ2-5; 16 bases agree with TRBD2. Germline lookup yields CDR1 MDHEN and CDR2 SYDVKM. The CDR3 runs 17 residues. Trimming took 1 base from V and 6 from J; bases not matched to a gene: 5. The CDR3 loop reads CASSLLGLAGGPKTQYF. Here the CDR3 DNA reads TGTGCCAGCAGTTTATTGGGACTAGCGGGAGGGCCTAAGACCCAGTACTTC.